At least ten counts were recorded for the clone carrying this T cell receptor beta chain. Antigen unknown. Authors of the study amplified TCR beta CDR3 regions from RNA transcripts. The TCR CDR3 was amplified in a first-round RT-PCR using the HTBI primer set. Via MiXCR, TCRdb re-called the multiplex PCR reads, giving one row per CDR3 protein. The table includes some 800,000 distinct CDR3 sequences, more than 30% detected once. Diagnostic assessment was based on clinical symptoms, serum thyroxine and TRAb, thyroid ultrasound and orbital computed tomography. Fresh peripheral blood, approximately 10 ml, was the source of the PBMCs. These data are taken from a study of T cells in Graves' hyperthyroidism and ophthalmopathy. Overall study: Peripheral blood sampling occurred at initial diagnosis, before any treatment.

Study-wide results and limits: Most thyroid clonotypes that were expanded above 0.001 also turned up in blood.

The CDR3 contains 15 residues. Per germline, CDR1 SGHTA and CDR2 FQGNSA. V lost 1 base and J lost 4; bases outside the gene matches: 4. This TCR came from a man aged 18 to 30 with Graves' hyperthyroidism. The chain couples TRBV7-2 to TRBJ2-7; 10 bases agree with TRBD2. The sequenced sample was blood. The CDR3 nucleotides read TGTGCCAGCAGCTTAGTAGCTAGCGGGAGTTACGAGCAGTACTTC. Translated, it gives CASSLVASGSYEQYF.